Below, 23 T cell receptor beta chains from the same sample are listed, as sequenced in a study of OX40 agonist ivuxolimab in advanced cancers. Sequencing was performed with immunoSEQ multiplex PCR; in TCRdb, only in-frame clones are kept and a portion is missing. The table records tens of thousands of clones, 89% of them present only once. The specimen was CD4+ or CD8+ T cells sorted from blood, collected in a trial of the OX40 agonist ivuxolimab. These receptor sequences come from an adult with an advanced solid tumor such as melanoma, head and neck, liver or kidney cancer.

CDR3 region: CATGEADAHEQYF. The DNA for the CDR3 is TGTGCCACTGGCGAGGCAGACGCCCACGAGCAGTACTTC. The chain has TRBV11-2 and TRBJ2-7; unclear D gene. This CDR3 spans 13 amino acids. Germline V CDR1 and CDR2: SGHAT, FQNNGV. Trimming left V 10 bases short and J 5 bases short, with 18 bases between.

The chain joins TRBV12-5 to TRBJ1-1, with D maybe TRBD1 (6 bases). Germline lookup yields CDR1 LGHNT and CDR2 FRNRAP. With 3 bases removed from V and 0 bases from J, the gap between germline ends came to 11 bases. This CDR3 spans 15 amino acids. This CDR3 reads CASGFSPGVNTEAFF. Here the CDR3 DNA reads TGTGCTAGTGGTTTTTCTCCAGGGGTGAACACTGAAGCTTTCTTT.

This chain uses TRBV11-2 with TRBJ2-7; D is uncertain. V shed 5 bases and J shed 6 bases, with 14 bases lying between them. Per germline, CDR1 SGHAT and CDR2 FQNNGV. CDR3 length equals 13 residues. CDR3 sequence: CASSRGVGSEQYF. CDR3 coding DNA: TGTGCCAGCAGCCGCGGTGTCGGCTCCGAGCAGTACTTC.

V is TRBV5-1 and J is TRBJ2-1; D not certain. This CDR3 region has 13 residues. CDR1 SGHRS and CDR2 YFSETQ come from the germline V gene. The V end was cut by 0 bases, the J end by 3 bases, with 4 bases between. The CDR3 bases are TGCGCCAGCAGCTTGGCAGACTACAATGAGCAGTTCTTC. Amino acid sequence: CASSLADYNEQFF. Together with reference TRBV5-1 and TRBJ2-1, the CDR3 gives the full variable domain: KAGVTQTPRYLIKTRGQQVTLSCSPISGHRSVSWYQQTPGQGLQFLFEYFSETQRNKGNFPGRFSGRQFSNSRSEMNVSTLELGDSALYLCASSLADYNEQFFGPGTRLTVL.

V gene TRBV27 combines with J gene TRBJ1-6; D gene uncertain. CDR1 is MNHEY, CDR2 SMNVEV, per germline (reference sequence). V was cut by 2 bases and J by 4 bases, with 15 bases left in between. The CDR3 spans 17 residues. CDR3: CASSLEFSLPYNSPLHF. CDR3 coding DNA: TGTGCCAGCAGTTTAGAGTTCAGCTTACCGTATAATTCACCCCTCCACTTT.

V is TRBV2 and J is TRBJ2-3, with 7 bases matching TRBD2. The CDR3 loop spans 15 amino acids. The V gene end was trimmed by 5 bases and the J gene end by 0 bases; junction bases not matched to a gene: 5. Germline CDR1 and CDR2: SNHLY and FYNNEI. CDR3: CASSPRAGSTDTQYF. For the CDR3, the DNA is TGTGCCAGCAGTCCCCGAGCGGGGAGCACAGATACGCAGTATTTT.

This sequence joins TRBV28 and TRBJ1-5, with 12 bases fitting TRBD1. The CDR3 extends over 19 amino acids. The germline V gene has CDR1 MDHEN and CDR2 SYDVKM. J lost 7 bases, V lost 3 bases, and 16 bases had no gene match. The CDR3 bases are TGTGCCAGCAGTTTTATACCCGGGACAGGGGGCGCGGGGCGGCAGCCCCAGCATTTT. Protein: CASSFIPGTGGAGRQPQHF.

V gene TRBV6-1 combines with J gene TRBJ1-1, with unresolved D. From germline, CDR1 is MNHNS and CDR2 SASEGT. V lost 8 bases and J 3 bases, leaving 13 bases between the germline ends. The CDR3 has 13 amino acids. CDR3 bases: TGTGCCAGCGTGGGTAGAGAGGACACTGAAGCTTTCTTT. Its translation is CASVGREDTEAFF.

CDR3 bases: TGTGCCAGTAGTATCCAGGGCGCTGAAGCTTTCTTT. Protein: CASSIQGAEAFF. The chain is built from TRBV19 and TRBJ1-1; weak D call: TRBD1 (5 bases). Germline-derived CDR1 and CDR2 are LNHDA and SQIVND (reference sequence). CDR3 length: 12 amino acids. Between the trimmed V and J ends, which lost 3 bases and 6 bases, there was a span of 8 bases.

The chain is built from TRBV6-6 and TRBJ1-2; TRBD1 matches at 7 bases. The trim removed 5 bases at V and 4 bases at J, leaving 4 bases unmatched. Germline lookup yields CDR1 MNHNY and CDR2 SVGAGI (reference sequence). The length of the CDR3 is 13 residues. The CDR3 DNA reads TGTGCCAGCAGTCACCGACAGGGCTATGGCTACACCTTC. Translated, it gives CASSHRQGYGYTF.

The sample holds a few counts of this clone. The V and J genes are TRBV7-3 and TRBJ1-1, with 7 bases lining up with TRBD1. Germline CDR1 and CDR2: SGHTA and FQGTGA. CDR3 length equals 15 residues. V lost 4 bases, J lost 3 bases, and 8 bases stayed unmatched. The CDR3 sequence is CASSSHPTGDTEAFF. CDR3 nucleotides: TGTGCCAGCAGCTCACATCCCACAGGGGACACTGAAGCTTTCTTT.

This sequence joins TRBV6-5 and TRBJ1-1; TRBD1 matches at 7 bases. In germline, CDR1 is MNHEY, CDR2 SVGAGI. The CDR3 contains 14 residues. J lost 2 bases, V lost 5 bases, and 5 bases had no gene match. The CDR3 nucleotides read TGTGCCAGCAGTCGGACAGGAGGAAACACTGAAGCTTTCTTT. Translated, it gives CASSRTGGNTEAFF.

V is TRBV2 and J is TRBJ2-5; tentatively, D is TRBD2 (6 bases). Trimming pared 4 bases from V and 5 bases from J, leaving 14 bases between. Germline V gives CDR1 SNHLY, CDR2 FYNNEI. The CDR3 contains 14 residues. The CDR3, as DNA: TGTGCCAGCAGTGTAGGAGGGTATGTTGAGACCCAGTACTTC. It encodes CASSVGGYVETQYF.

The CDR3 region is CASSPDRGRDEQFF. Written as DNA, the CDR3 is TGTGCCAGCTCACCGGACAGGGGAAGGGATGAGCAGTTCTTC. The rearrangement joins TRBV18 to TRBJ2-1, with 9 bases that match TRBD1. Per germline, CDR1 KGHSH and CDR2 LQKENI. The CDR3 consists of 14 residues. The V segment lost 3 bases and the J segment 8 bases; nucleotides outside the gene matches: 5.

The chain combines TRBV6-1 with TRBJ2-2; no definite D call. With 2 bases removed from V and 4 bases from J, the gap between germline ends came to 11 bases. CDR1 is MNHNS, CDR2 SASEGT, per germline. The CDR3 is made up of 15 amino acids. The CDR3 sequence: CASSEQARTTGELFF. The CDR3, as DNA: TGTGCCAGCAGTGAACAGGCGAGAACCACCGGGGAGCTGTTTTTT.

This chain joins TRBV12-5 and TRBJ2-1; 9 bases map to TRBD1. Germline trimming cut 3 bases from V and 2 bases from J; bases unmatched to any gene: 5. This CDR3 spans 16 amino acids. From germline, CDR1 is LGHNT and CDR2 FRNRAP. CDR3 protein: CASGLEGTGTYNEQFF. The CDR3, as DNA: TGTGCTAGTGGTTTAGAGGGGACAGGGACCTACAATGAGCAGTTCTTC.

The genes are TRBV28 and TRBJ1-4; 8 nucleotides agree with TRBD1. V gave up 3 bases and J gave up 3 bases; unmatched junction bases: 6. The V gene's germline CDR1 is MDHEN and CDR2 SYDVKM. The CDR3 contains 16 residues. The CDR3 coding sequence is TGTGCCAGCAGTTTCGTCAGGGGGCAGGCTAATGAAAAACTGTTTTTT. Protein product: CASSFVRGQANEKLFF.

The chain is built from TRBV5-1 and TRBJ1-4; no definite D call. The V end was cut by 4 bases, the J end by 3 bases, with 7 bases between. The CDR3 has 13 amino acids. Germline CDR1 reads SGHRS; CDR2 reads YFSETQ. The CDR3 coding sequence is TGCGCCAGCAGCCTATTCCCTAATGAAAAACTGTTTTTT. Its protein is CASSLFPNEKLFF.

CDR3 protein: CASSQGGQGSAPLHF. The CDR3 nucleotides read TGCGCCAGCAGTCAAGGGGGACAGGGCTCCGCACCCCTCCACTTT. The chain joins TRBV5-1 to TRBJ1-6; 9 bases are shared with TRBD1. The CDR3 has 15 amino acids. Germline CDR1 reads SGHRS; CDR2 reads YFSETQ. The V and J ends lost 5 bases and 11 bases, in that order; junction bases with no gene match: 11.

CDR3 DNA: TGCGCCAGCAGCGCAGCAGGGGCCGCGAACACTGAAGCTTTCTTT. Amino acid sequence: CASSAAGAANTEAFF. The J gene is TRBJ1-1, the V gene TRBV5-1, with D maybe TRBD1 (6 bases). Germline V lookup: CDR1 SGHRS, CDR2 YFSETQ. Trimming shortened V by 4 bases and J by 1 base, and 14 bases separated the two germline ends. This CDR3 has 15 amino acids.

The CDR3 sequence: CASSGGGREEPQHF. The CDR3 DNA sequence: TGTGCCAGCAGTGGGGGGGGGCGTGAGGAGCCCCAGCATTTT. The chain links TRBV6-1 to TRBJ1-5, with D possibly TRBD1 on 6 matching bases. V lost 4 bases and J lost 8, with 15 bases in between. This CDR3 region has 14 residues. Germline CDR1 MNHNS, CDR2 SASEGT.

The gene calls are TRBV7-2 and TRBJ2-1; 10 bases are a match to TRBD2. The germline V gene has CDR1 SGHTA and CDR2 FQGNSA. The CDR3 loop spans 17 amino acids. J gave up 2 bases and V 5 bases, and 9 bases lay outside the gene matches. CDR3 sequence (DNA): TGTGCCAGCAGCCCCCCGGGACTAGCGCCACCCTACAATGAGCAGTTCTTC. It is translated as CASSPPGLAPPYNEQFF.

The chain is built from TRBV29-1 and TRBJ2-2, with 7 bases that match TRBD2. J lost 4 bases, V lost 8 bases, and 7 bases had no gene match. The CDR3 has 13 amino acids. Germline CDR1 and CDR2: SQVTM and ANQGSEA. CDR3 sequence reads: CSHLAVGTGELFF. Here the CDR3 DNA reads TGCAGCCACCTAGCGGTTGGCACCGGGGAGCTGTTTTTT.